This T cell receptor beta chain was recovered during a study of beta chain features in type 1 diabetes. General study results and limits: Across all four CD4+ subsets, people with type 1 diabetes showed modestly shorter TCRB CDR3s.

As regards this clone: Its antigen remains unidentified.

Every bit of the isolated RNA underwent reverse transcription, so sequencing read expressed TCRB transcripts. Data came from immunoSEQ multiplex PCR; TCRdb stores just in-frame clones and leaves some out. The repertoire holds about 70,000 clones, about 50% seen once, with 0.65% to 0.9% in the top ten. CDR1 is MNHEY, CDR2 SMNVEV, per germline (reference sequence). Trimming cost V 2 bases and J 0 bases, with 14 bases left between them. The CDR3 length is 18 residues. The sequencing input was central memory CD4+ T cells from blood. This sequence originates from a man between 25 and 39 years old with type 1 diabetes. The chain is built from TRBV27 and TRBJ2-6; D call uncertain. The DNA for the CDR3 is TGTGCCAGCAGTTTAGTATCCCCCTCTAGCTCTGGGGCCAACGTCCTGACTTTC. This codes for CASSLVSPSSSGANVLTF. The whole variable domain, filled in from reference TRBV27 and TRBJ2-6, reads EAQVTQNPRYLITVTGKKLTVTCSQNMNHEYMSWYRQDPGLGLRQIYYSMNVEVTDKGDVPEGYKVSRKEKRNFPLILESPSPNQTSLYFCASSLVSPSSSGANVLTFGAGSRLTVL.